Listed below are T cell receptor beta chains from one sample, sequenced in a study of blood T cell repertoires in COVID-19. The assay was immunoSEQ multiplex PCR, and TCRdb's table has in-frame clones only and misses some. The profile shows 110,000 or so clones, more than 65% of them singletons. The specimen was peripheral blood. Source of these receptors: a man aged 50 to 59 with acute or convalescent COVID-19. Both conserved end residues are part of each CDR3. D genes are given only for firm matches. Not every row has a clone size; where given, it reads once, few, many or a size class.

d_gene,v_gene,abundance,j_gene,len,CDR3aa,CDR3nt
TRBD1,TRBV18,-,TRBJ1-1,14,CASSLGTGGRKAFF,TGTGCCAGCTCACTAGGGACAGGGGGCCGGAAAGCTTTCTTT
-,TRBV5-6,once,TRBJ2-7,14,CASSPGVSSYEQYF,TGTGCCAGCAGCCCGGGGGTCAGCTCCTACGAGCAGTACTTC
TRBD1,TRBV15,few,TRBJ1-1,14,CATREGQLNTEAFF,TGTGCCACCAGGGAGGGACAGCTAAACACTGAAGCTTTCTTT
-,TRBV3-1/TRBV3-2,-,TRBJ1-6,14,CASSQGESNSPLHF,TGTGCCAGCAGCCAAGGGGAGTCTAATTCACCCCTCCACTTT
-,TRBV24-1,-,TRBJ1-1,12,CAVRGMNTEAFF,TGTGCCGTGAGAGGCATGAACACTGAAGCTTTCTTT
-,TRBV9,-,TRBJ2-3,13,CASSASGADTQYF,TGTGCCAGCAGCGCCTCAGGGGCGGATACGCAGTATTTT
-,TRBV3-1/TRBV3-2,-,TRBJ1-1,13,CASSQAGYTEAFF,TGTGCCAGCAGCCAAGCAGGGTACACTGAAGCTTTCTTT
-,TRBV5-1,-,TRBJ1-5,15,CASSLEGDSNQPQHF,TGCGCCAGCAGCTTGGAAGGAGATAGCAATCAGCCCCAGCATTTT
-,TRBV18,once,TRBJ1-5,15,CASSPAGGVGQPQHF,TGTGCCAGCTCACCAGCGGGTGGAGTTGGTCAGCCCCAGCATTTT
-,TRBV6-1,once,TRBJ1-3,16,CASSEALTRAGNTIYF,TGTGCCAGCAGTGAAGCGCTTACCAGGGCTGGAAACACCATATATTTT
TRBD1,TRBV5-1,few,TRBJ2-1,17,CASSLDTGGTPNNEQFF,TGCGCCAGCAGCTTGGACACAGGGGGTACCCCAAACAATGAGCAGTTCTTC
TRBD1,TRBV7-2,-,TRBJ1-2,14,CASSLGGTARGYTF,TGTGCCAGCAGCTTAGGCGGGACAGCGAGAGGCTACACCTTC
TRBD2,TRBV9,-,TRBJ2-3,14,CASSAGGSTDTQYF,TGTGCCAGCAGTGCGGGGGGGAGCACAGATACGCAGTATTTT
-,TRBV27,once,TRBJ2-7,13,CASSFYRASEQYF,TGTGCCAGCAGTTTCTACAGGGCCTCCGAGCAGTACTTC
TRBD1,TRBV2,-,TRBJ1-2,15,CASSAAGQGADGYTF,TGTGCCAGCAGTGCGGCGGGACAGGGGGCTGACGGCTACACCTTC
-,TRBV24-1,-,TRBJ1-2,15,CATSDPRPGVGAYTF,TGTGCCACCAGTGATCCACGGCCAGGGGTAGGAGCCTACACCTTC
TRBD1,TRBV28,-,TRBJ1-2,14,CASRGTGGFYGYTF,TGTGCCAGCAGGGGGACAGGGGGCTTCTATGGCTACACCTTC
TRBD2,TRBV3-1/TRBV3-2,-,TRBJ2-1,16,CASSRAASGGFNEQFF,TGTGCCAGCAGCCGCGCCGCTAGCGGGGGCTTCAATGAGCAGTTCTTC
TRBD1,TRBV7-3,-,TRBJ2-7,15,CASSSGGDRAYEQYF,TGTGCCAGCAGCTCTGGCGGGGACAGGGCCTACGAGCAGTACTTC
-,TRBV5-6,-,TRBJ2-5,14,CASSSPQVGGTQYF,TGTGCCAGCAGCTCTCCCCAGGTTGGAGGGACCCAGTACTTC
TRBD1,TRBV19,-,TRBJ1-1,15,CASSIRGRVNTEAFF,TGTGCCAGTAGTATAAGGGGGCGGGTGAACACTGAAGCTTTCTTT
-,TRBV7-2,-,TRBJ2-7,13,CASRQSPAYEQYF,TGTGCCAGCAGACAGAGCCCCGCCTACGAGCAGTACTTC
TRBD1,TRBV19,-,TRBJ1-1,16,CASSSLQGAWNTEAFF,TGTGCCAGTAGTTCTCTTCAGGGGGCTTGGAACACTGAAGCTTTCTTT
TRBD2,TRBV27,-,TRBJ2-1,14,CASSLAGVYNEQFF,TGTGCCAGCAGTTTAGCGGGGGTTTACAATGAGCAGTTCTTC
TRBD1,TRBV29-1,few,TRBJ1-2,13,CSVEDRNGYGYTF,TGCAGCGTTGAGGACAGGAACGGCTATGGCTACACCTTC
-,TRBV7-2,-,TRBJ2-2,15,CASSLLGGRTGELFF,TGTGCCAGCAGCTTACTCGGGGGTCGGACCGGGGAGCTGTTTTTT
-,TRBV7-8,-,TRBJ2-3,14,CASSLGRYTDTQYF,TGTGCCAGCAGCTTGGGCAGGTACACAGATACGCAGTATTTT
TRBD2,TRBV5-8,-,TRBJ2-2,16,CASSLGLATRTGELFF,TGTGCCAGCAGCTTAGGACTAGCCACGAGGACCGGGGAGCTGTTTTTT
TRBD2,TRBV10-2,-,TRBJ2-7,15,CASSESTSGPYEQYF,TGCGCCAGCAGTGAGTCCACTAGCGGCCCCTACGAGCAGTACTTC
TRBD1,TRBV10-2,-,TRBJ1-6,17,CASSESARQGRNSPLHF,TGCGCCAGCAGTGAGTCGGCGCGACAGGGAAGAAATTCACCCCTCCACTTT